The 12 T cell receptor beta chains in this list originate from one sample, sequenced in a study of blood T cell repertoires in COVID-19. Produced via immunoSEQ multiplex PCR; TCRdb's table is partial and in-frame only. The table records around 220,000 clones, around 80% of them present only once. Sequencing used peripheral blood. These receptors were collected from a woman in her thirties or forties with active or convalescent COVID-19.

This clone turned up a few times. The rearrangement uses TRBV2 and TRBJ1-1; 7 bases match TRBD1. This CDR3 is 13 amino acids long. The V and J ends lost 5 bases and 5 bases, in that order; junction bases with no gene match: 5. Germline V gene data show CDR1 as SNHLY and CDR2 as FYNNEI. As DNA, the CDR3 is TGTGCCAGCAGTACAGGGGAACGGACTGAAGCTTTCTTT. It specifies CASSTGERTEAFF.

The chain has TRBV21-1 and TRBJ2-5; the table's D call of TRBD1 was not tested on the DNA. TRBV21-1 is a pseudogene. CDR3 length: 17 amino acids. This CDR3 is CASSKGVPTGGRETQYF. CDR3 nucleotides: TGTGCCAGCAGCAAAGGAGTCCCAACAGGGGGCCGGGAGACCCAGTACTTC.

The CDR3 sequence is CASSQGHPRDEQFF. CDR3 nucleotides: TGTGCCAGCAGCCAGGGACATCCTAGAGATGAGCAGTTCTTC. This chain joins TRBV7-8 and TRBJ2-1, with D maybe TRBD1 (6 bases). CDR1 is SGHVS, CDR2 FQNEAQ, per germline. V was cut by 5 bases and J by 8 bases, with 16 bases left in between. This CDR3 comprises 14 residues. The complete variable domain, with remaining parts taken from reference TRBV7-8 and TRBJ2-1, reads GAGVSQSPRYKVAKRGQDVALRCDPISGHVSLFWYQQALGQGPEFLTYFQNEAQLDKSGLPSDRFFAERPEGSVSTLKIQRTQQEDSAVYLCASSQGHPRDEQFFGPGTRLTVL.

CDR3 coding DNA: TGTGCCAGCAGCGCCACAGGTTACGTTGGCTACACCTTC. This codes for CASSATGYVGYTF. The J gene is TRBJ1-2, the V gene TRBV14, with a possible D match to TRBD1 (5 bases). The CDR3 has 13 residues. CDR1 and CDR2 from the germline V gene are SGHDN and FVKESK. The V and J ends lost 5 bases and 7 bases respectively, with 14 bases between them.

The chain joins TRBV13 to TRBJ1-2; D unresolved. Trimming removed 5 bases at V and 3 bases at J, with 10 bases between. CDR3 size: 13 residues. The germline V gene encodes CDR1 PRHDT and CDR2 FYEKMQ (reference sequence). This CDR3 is CASSPGGDYGYTF. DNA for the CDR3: TGTGCCAGCAGCCCCGGCGGAGACTATGGCTACACCTTC.

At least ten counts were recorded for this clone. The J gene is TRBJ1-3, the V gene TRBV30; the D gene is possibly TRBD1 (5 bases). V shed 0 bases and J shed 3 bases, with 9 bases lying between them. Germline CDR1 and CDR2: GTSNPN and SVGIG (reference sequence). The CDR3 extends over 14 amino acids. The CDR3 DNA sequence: TGTGCCTGGAGTGTCGACAGTTTTGGAAACACCATATATTTT. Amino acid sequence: CAWSVDSFGNTIYF.

CDR3 in DNA: TGTGCCAGCAAGGGGGTTGGAGAGACCCAGTACTTC. It is translated as CASKGVGETQYF. The chain links TRBV6-5 to TRBJ2-5; TRBD1 is a possible D gene (6 bases). This CDR3 is built from 12 residues. The V end lost 7 bases, the J end lost 4 bases, and 10 bases lay between the germline ends. Germline assignment: CDR1 MNHEY and CDR2 SVGAGI.

CDR3 DNA sequence: TGCGCCAGCGGACTGGTAGGGGGCGACTATGGCTACACCTTC. Protein product: CASGLVGGDYGYTF. This sequence joins TRBV10-2 and TRBJ1-2; 7 bases map to TRBD1. This CDR3 spans 14 amino acids. Trimming took 8 bases from V and 3 from J; bases not matched to a gene: 9. CDR1 is WSHSY, CDR2 SAAADI, per germline.

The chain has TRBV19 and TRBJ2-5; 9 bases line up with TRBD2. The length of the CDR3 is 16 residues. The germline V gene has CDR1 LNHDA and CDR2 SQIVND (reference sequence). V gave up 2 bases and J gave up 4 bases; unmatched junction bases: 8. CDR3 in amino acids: CASSISSGAPRETQYF. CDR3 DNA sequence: TGTGCCAGTAGTATATCTAGCGGGGCCCCCAGAGAGACCCAGTACTTC.

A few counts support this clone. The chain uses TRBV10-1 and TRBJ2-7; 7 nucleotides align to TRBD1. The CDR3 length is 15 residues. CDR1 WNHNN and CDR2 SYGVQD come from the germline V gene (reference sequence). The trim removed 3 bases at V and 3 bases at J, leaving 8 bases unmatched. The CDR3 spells CASSDSGGSFYEQYF. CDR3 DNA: TGCGCCAGCAGTGACTCAGGGGGATCTTTCTACGAGCAGTACTTC.

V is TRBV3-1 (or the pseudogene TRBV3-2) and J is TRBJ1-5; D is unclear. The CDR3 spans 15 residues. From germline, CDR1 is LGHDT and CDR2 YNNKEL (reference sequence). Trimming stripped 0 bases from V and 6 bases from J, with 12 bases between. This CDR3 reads CASSQDNSPSQPQHF. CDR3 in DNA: TGTGCCAGCAGCCAAGATAACAGTCCCTCTCAGCCCCAGCATTTT.

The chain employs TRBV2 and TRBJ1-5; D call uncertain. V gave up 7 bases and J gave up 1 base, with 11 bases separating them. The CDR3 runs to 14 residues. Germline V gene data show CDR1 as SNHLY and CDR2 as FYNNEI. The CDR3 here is CASKEGISNQPQHF. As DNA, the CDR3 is TGTGCCAGCAAGGAGGGAATAAGCAATCAGCCCCAGCATTTT.